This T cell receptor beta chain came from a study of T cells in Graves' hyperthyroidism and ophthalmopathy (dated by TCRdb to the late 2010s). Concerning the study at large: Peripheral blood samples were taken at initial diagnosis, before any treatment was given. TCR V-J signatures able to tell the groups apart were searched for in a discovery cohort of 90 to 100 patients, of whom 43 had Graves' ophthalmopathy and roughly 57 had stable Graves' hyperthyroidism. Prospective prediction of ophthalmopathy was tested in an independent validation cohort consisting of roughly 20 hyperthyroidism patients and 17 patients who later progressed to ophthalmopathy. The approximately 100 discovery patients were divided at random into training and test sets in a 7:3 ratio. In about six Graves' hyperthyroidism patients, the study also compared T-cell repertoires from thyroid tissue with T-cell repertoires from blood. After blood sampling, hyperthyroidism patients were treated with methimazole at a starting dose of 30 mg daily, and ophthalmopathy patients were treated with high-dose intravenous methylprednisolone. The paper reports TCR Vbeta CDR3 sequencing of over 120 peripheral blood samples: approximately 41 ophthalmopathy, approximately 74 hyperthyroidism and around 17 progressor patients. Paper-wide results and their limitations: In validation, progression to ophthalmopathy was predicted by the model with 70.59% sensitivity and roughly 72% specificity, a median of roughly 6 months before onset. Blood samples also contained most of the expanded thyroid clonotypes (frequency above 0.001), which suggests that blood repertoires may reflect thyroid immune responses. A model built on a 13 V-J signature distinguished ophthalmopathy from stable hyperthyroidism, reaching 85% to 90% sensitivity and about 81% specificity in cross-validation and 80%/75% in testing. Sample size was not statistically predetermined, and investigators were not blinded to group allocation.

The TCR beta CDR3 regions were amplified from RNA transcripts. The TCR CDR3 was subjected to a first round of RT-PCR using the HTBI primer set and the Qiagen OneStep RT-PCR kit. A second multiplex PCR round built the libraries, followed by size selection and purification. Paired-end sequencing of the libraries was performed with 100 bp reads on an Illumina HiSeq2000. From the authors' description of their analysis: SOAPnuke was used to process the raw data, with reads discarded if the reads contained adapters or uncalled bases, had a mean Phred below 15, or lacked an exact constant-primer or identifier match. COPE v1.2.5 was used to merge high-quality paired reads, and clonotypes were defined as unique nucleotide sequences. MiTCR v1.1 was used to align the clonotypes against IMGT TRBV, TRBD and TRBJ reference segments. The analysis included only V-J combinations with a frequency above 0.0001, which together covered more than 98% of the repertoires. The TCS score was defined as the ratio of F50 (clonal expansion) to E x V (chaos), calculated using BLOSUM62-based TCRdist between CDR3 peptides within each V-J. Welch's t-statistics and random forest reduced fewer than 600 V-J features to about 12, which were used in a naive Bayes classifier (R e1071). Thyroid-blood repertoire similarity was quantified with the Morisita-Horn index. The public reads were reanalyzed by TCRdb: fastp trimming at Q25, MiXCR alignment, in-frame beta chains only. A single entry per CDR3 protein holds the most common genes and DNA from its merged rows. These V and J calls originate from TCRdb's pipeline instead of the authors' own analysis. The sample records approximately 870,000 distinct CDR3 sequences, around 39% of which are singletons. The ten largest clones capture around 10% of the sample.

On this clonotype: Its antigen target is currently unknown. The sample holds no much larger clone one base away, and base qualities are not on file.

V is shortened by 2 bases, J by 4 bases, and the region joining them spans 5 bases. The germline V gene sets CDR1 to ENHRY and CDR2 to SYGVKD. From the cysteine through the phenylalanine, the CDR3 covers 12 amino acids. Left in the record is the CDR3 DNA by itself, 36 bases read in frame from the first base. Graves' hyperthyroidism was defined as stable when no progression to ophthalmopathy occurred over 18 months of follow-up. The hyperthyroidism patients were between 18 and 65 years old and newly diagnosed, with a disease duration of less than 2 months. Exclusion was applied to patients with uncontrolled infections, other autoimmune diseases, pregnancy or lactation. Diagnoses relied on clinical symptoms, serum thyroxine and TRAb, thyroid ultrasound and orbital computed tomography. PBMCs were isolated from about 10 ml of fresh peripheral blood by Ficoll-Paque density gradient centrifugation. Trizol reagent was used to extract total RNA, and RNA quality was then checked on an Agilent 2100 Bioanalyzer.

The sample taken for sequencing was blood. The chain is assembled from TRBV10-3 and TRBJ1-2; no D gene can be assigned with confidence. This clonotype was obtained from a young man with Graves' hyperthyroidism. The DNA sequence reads TGTGCCATCAGTGAGGAGGGCTATGGCTACACCTTC. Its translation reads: CAISEEGYGYTF.